The 15 T cell receptor beta chains below were found in one sample sequenced in a study of blood T cells in healthy people across ages. The authors ran a second PCR of about 7 to 11 cycles using a sample-barcoded 5' primer and a J-beta primer mix. Each CDR3 protein gets one entry after TCRdb re-called the 5' RACE reads with MiXCR. The data show hundreds of thousands of distinct CDR3 sequences, approximately 30% seen once. Sequencing used blood. All receptors derive from a woman older than 75 in good health.

This clonotype has a handful of counts. This sequence may be a read error, since a much larger clone differs from it by one base. The gene calls are TRBV6-2 or TRBV6-3 and TRBJ2-7; no clear D. Germline V gene lookup returns CDR1 MNHEY and CDR2 SVGEGT. The CDR3 extends over 13 amino acids. V shed 7 bases and J shed 0 bases, with 10 bases lying between them. CDR3 bases: TGTGCCAGCACCAAAGCGAGCTCCTACGAGCAGTACTTC. Residues: CASTKASSYEQYF.

The V gene is TRBV6-5, the J gene TRBJ1-1; D gene uncertain. This CDR3 comprises 13 residues. Germline V lookup: CDR1 MNHEY, CDR2 SVGAGI. V lost 7 bases, J lost 2 bases, and 11 bases lay in between. CDR3 in amino acids: CASTRTVNTEAFF. The DNA for the CDR3 is TGTGCCAGCACTAGGACGGTTAACACTGAAGCTTTCTTT.

This clonotype was observed at least ten times. This sequence joins TRBV30 and TRBJ2-5, with D hard to call. CDR3 length equals 11 residues. Germline CDR1 and CDR2: GTSNPN and SVGIG (reference sequence). Trimming took 3 bases from V and 12 from J, leaving 14 bases between them. The CDR3 DNA is TGTGCCTGGAGATCGGGCGAGAAGGAGTACTTC. It encodes CAWRSGEKEYF. The variable domain in full, with the rest retrieved from reference TRBV30 and TRBJ2-5, is SQTIHQWPATLVQPVGSPLSLECTVEGTSNPNLYWYRQAAGRGLQLLFYSVGIGQISSEVPQNLSASRPQDRQFILSSKKLLLSDSGFYLCAWRSGEKEYFGPGTRLLVL.

This chain joins TRBV7-3 and TRBJ2-3; D possibly corresponds to TRBD2 (6 bases). The V gene's germline CDR1 is SGHTA and CDR2 FQGTGA. There are 16 residues in the CDR3. Trimming took off 3 bases at V and 4 bases at J, with 17 bases between the two ends. The CDR3 loop is CASSFGTLARADTQYF. DNA of the CDR3: TGTGCCAGCAGCTTCGGGACGCTAGCGAGGGCAGATACGCAGTATTTT.

This clonotype was observed a handful of times. Germline is not matched at one junction end, which may reflect a read error. The chain links TRBV9 to TRBJ2-7, with D perhaps given as TRBD1 or TRBD2 (5 bases each). CDR3 length equals 15 residues. The germline CDR1 and CDR2 sequences are SGDLS and YYNGEE. CDR3 loop: CAGSVRGESSYEQYF. DNA for the CDR3: TGTGCCGGCAGCGTAAGAGGGGAAAGCTCCTACGAGCAGTACTTC.

Points on this clonotype: One base away lies a much larger clone, so this may be a sequencing read error. In DNA form, the CDR3 reads TGTACCAGCTCACCAGGGACTTCCAATGAGCAGTTCTTC. Its protein is CTSSPGTSNEQFF. The rearrangement links TRBV18 to TRBJ2-1; TRBD2 is a possible D gene (6 bases). Germline assignment: CDR1 KGHSH and CDR2 LQKENI. The CDR3 runs 13 residues.

The CDR3 bases are TGTGCCAGCAGCTTACTTCCCGGACTAGCATCCTACAATGAGCAGTACTTC. It is translated as CASSLLPGLASYNEQYF. The chain couples TRBV11-1 to TRBJ2-4, with TRBD2 matching over 8 bases. CDR3 length equals 17 residues. The V gene end was trimmed by 2 bases and the J gene end by 13 bases; junction bases not matched to a gene: 19. Germline V lookup: CDR1 SGHAT, CDR2 FQDESV (reference sequence).

V usage is TRBV12-3 or TRBV12-4 and J usage is TRBJ2-1; 8 nucleotides agree with TRBD2. This CDR3 has 13 residues. V lost 6 bases, J lost 6 bases, and 4 bases stayed unmatched. The CDR3 DNA is TGTGCCAGCAGCATCCTAGCGGGCAATGAGCAGTTCTTC. Translating gives CASSILAGNEQFF.

The table lists this clonotype with many counts. The chain carries TRBV6-2 or TRBV6-3 and TRBJ2-1; 9 bases are a match to TRBD1. The V segment lost 7 bases and the J segment 1 base; nucleotides outside the gene matches: 5. The CDR3 contains 15 residues. Germline CDR1 and CDR2: MNHEY and SVGEGT. Here the CDR3 reads CASTSTGGSYNEQFF. For the CDR3, the DNA is TGTGCCAGCACTTCGACAGGGGGATCCTACAATGAGCAGTTCTTC.

This clonotype was counted ten times or more. The rearrangement joins TRBV12-3 or TRBV12-4 to TRBJ2-1; TRBD1 aligns across 7 bases. CDR3 length equals 14 residues. The ends lost 7 bases at V and 3 bases at J; junction bases unmatched: 6. The CDR3 DNA reads as TGTGCCAGCACCTTGACAGGGTTCTACAATGAGCAGTTCTTC. Translating gives CASTLTGFYNEQFF.

This clonotype was found a few times. This may be a read error, as it is one base from a much larger clone. V and J are TRBV11-2 and TRBJ2-1; D is perhaps TRBD2 (6 bases). V was pared by 0 bases and J by 13 bases, with 19 bases between. This CDR3 has 15 residues. CDR1 is SGHAT, CDR2 FQNNGV, per germline. Written as DNA, the CDR3 is TGTGCCAGCAGCTTAGAATGGGGGGAGTCGGGGACCCAGTTCTTC. Translation: CASSLEWGESGTQFF.

This clonotype occurred many times. The chain employs TRBV2 and TRBJ2-7; maybe TRBD1 (5 bases). The V gene lost 5 bases and the J gene lost 0 bases, with 11 bases spanning the gap. This CDR3 has 14 amino acids. Germline V lookup: CDR1 SNHLY, CDR2 FYNNEI. The CDR3 is CASSTQGRSYEQYF. CDR3 bases: TGTGCCAGCAGTACCCAGGGCCGCTCCTACGAGCAGTACTTC.

The table lists this clonotype with many counts. V is TRBV20-1 and J is TRBJ2-4; 8 bases are a match to TRBD1. This CDR3 spans 12 amino acids. V was clipped by 7 bases and J by 6 bases; unmatched bases: 5. Per the germline V gene, CDR1 is DFQATT and CDR2 is SNEGSKA (reference sequence). The CDR3 bases are TGCAGTGTTCGAGACAGGGGAAACATTCAGTACTTC. Protein: CSVRDRGNIQYF.

As to this clonotype: This clone may be a read error of a much larger clone one base away. The chain carries TRBV29-1 and TRBJ2-5; 9 bases agree with TRBD2. The germline V gene has CDR1 SQVTM and CDR2 ANQGSEA. This CDR3 region has 14 residues. CDR3 in amino acids: CRRGPSGVQEAQYF. The CDR3 nucleotides read TGCAGGAGGGGGCCTAGCGGGGTTCAAGAGGCCCAGTACTTC.

A few counts support this clonotype. At one boundary the junction diverges from the germline segment, which might be a read error. The V gene is TRBV7-2, the J gene TRBJ1-2; D perhaps matches TRBD1 (5 bases). Germline CDR1 SGHTA, CDR2 FQGNSA. The CDR3 totals 14 residues. The CDR3 spells CASSLAGRGEGCTF. CDR3 nucleotides: TGTGCCAGCAGCTTAGCTGGTAGGGGAGAAGGCTGCACCTTC.